Presented here are 32 T cell receptor beta chains from one specimen sequenced in a study of blood T cells in healthy people across ages. Primed by a sample-barcoded 5' primer and a J-beta primer mix, a second PCR proceeded for about 6 to 11 cycles. TCRdb passed the 5' RACE reads through MiXCR, listing each CDR3 protein once. The sample lists 1.5 million to 2 million distinct CDR3 sequences; approximately 32% were seen once. The specimen was blood. These receptors were obtained from a woman in her 30s in good health.

The V call is TRBV5-1, the J call TRBJ2-2; D is undetermined. Germline lookup yields CDR1 SGHRS and CDR2 YFSETQ. CDR3 length: 13 amino acids. Trimming left V 7 bases short and J 5 bases short, with 12 bases between. The CDR3 sequence: CASRAQGTGELFF. CDR3 nucleotides: TGCGCCAGCCGGGCCCAAGGGACCGGGGAGCTGTTTTTT.

This clonotype has only a few counts. The chain carries TRBV9 and TRBJ2-7, with D uncertain. The V end was cut by 0 bases, the J end by 6 bases, with 10 bases between. The V gene's germline CDR1 is SGDLS and CDR2 YYNGEE. The CDR3 sequence is 13 residues long. The CDR3: CASSVGESGEQYF. In DNA, the CDR3 is TGTGCCAGCAGCGTAGGGGAAAGTGGCGAGCAGTACTTC.

At least ten counts were recorded for this clonotype. The chain combines TRBV29-1 with TRBJ1-1, with D hard to call. In germline, CDR1 is SQVTM, CDR2 ANQGSEA. V shed 4 bases and J shed 3 bases, with 9 bases lying between them. The length of the CDR3 is 12 residues. DNA of the CDR3: TGCAGCGTTGTAAAAGGGCACACTGAAGCTTTCTTT. Translated, it gives CSVVKGHTEAFF.

This chain uses TRBV29-1 with TRBJ2-7; 7 bases match TRBD1. Germline CDR1 reads SQVTM; CDR2 reads ANQGSEA. The V segment lost 5 bases and the J segment 1 base; nucleotides outside the gene matches: 2. The CDR3 covers 12 residues. DNA for the CDR3: TGCAGCGTTATGACAGGGTCCTACGAGCAGTACTTC. This translates into CSVMTGSYEQYF.

The chain recombines TRBV12-3 or TRBV12-4 with TRBJ2-2, with D uncertain. The CDR3 is 12 residues long. With 5 bases removed from V and 9 bases from J, the gap between germline ends came to 10 bases. For the CDR3, the DNA is TGTGCCAGCAGTCTAACGACTCGGGAGCTGTTTTTT. It specifies CASSLTTRELFF.

This chain links TRBV7-3 with TRBJ2-5, with a tentative D call TRBD2 (6 bases). Germline V gene lookup returns CDR1 SGHTA and CDR2 FQGTGA. Trimming took 2 bases from V and 5 from J, leaving 15 bases between them. This CDR3 is 15 amino acids long. CDR3 DNA: TGTGCCAGCAGCTTATCGGGGGACCTTGGGGAGACCCAGTACTTC. Translated: CASSLSGDLGETQYF. Full variable domain (rest looked up from reference TRBV7-3 and TRBJ2-5): GAGVSQTPSNKVTEKGKYVELRCDPISGHTALYWYRQSLGQGPEFLIYFQGTGAADDSGLPNDRFFAVRPEGSVSTLKIQRTERGDSAVYLCASSLSGDLGETQYFGPGTRLLVL.

This clonotype was counted many times. The DNA for the CDR3 is TGCAGTGCTAGCGGGGGCCCGTTAAGCGAGCAGTACTTC. Translation: CSASGGPLSEQYF. The chain is built from TRBV20-1 and TRBJ2-7, with D tentatively TRBD1 or TRBD2 (6 bases each). Germline-derived CDR1 and CDR2 are DFQATT and SNEGSKA (reference sequence). This CDR3 region has 13 residues. The germline V and J ends were trimmed by 3 bases and 6 bases, with 15 bases remaining between them.

This rearrangement joins TRBV28 to TRBJ1-5; D unclear. Trimming pared 4 bases from V and 2 bases from J, leaving 12 bases between. Germline CDR1 and CDR2: MDHEN and SYDVKM. This CDR3 spans 15 amino acids. The CDR3 region is CASSSYFGGNQPQHF. The CDR3, as DNA: TGTGCCAGCAGTTCCTACTTCGGGGGCAATCAGCCCCAGCATTTT. Together with reference TRBV28 and TRBJ1-5, the CDR3 gives the full variable domain: DVKVTQSSRYLVKRTGEKVFLECVQDMDHENMFWYRQDPGLGLRLIYFSYDVKMKEKGDIPEGYSVSREKKERFSLILESASTNQTSMYLCASSSYFGGNQPQHFGDGTRLSIL.

The chain combines TRBV7-3 with TRBJ2-4, with 8 bases aligning to TRBD1. The V gene's germline CDR1 is SGHTA and CDR2 FQGTGA. V shed 4 bases, J shed 4 bases, and the junction held 6 bases outside the gene matches. The CDR3 is 15 amino acids. The CDR3: CASSSPDRGKNIQYF. DNA of the CDR3: TGTGCCAGCAGCTCTCCCGACAGGGGTAAAAACATTCAGTACTTC.

For this clonotype: This may come from a read error, since a much larger clone is one base off. V and J are TRBV29-1 and TRBJ2-5; 11 bases are shared with TRBD2. The DNA end favors TRBJ2-7, so the J call may be wrong. In germline, CDR1 is SQVTM, CDR2 ANQGSEA. The CDR3 consists of 15 residues. CDR3 loop: CSVEGGTSGIYEQYV. The CDR3 DNA is TGCAGCGTTGAAGGGGGGACTAGCGGAATATACGAGCAGTACGTC.

This clonotype showed up just a few times. V gene TRBV7-9 combines with J gene TRBJ2-5; 9 bases align to TRBD2. The germline gives CDR1 SEHNR, CDR2 FQNEAQ (reference sequence). The CDR3 totals 14 residues. Trimming removed 5 bases from V and 5 bases from J; junction bases left unmatched: 6. The CDR3: CASSRGLASETQYF. The CDR3 region has the DNA TGTGCCAGCAGCCGGGGACTAGCTTCGGAGACCCAGTACTTC.

CDR3: CATSVGQGNTGELFF. CDR3 DNA: TGTGCCACCAGCGTCGGACAGGGGAACACCGGGGAGCTGTTTTTT. The rearrangement joins TRBV15 to TRBJ2-2, with TRBD1 matching 8 bases. J gave up 1 base and V 5 bases, and 3 bases lay outside the gene matches. CDR1 and CDR2 (germline): LNHNV, YYDKDF (reference sequence). The CDR3 sequence is 15 residues long.

V and J are TRBV6-1 and TRBJ2-4; no definite D call. The CDR3 length is 15 residues. CDR1 and CDR2 (germline): MNHNS, SASEGT. Trimming cost V 0 bases and J 3 bases, with 9 bases left between them. The CDR3 loop reads CASSEARVGKNIQYF. In nucleotides, the CDR3 is TGTGCCAGCAGTGAAGCTAGGGTCGGCAAAAACATTCAGTACTTC.

In nucleotides, the CDR3 is TGTGCCAGCAGCTTAGAACCGGTTGGGACCTACGAGCAGTACTTC. It yields the protein CASSLEPVGTYEQYF. The genes are TRBV11-1 and TRBJ2-7; D not resolved. CDR1 is SGHAT and CDR2 is FQDESV in the germline V gene (reference sequence). The CDR3 runs 15 residues. V lost 1 base to trimming and J lost 2 bases, with 12 bases between them.

This clonotype has just a few counts. This rearrangement joins TRBV27 to TRBJ2-4; 10 bases agree with TRBD1. TRBJ2-7 matches the DNA end more closely, so the J call is doubtful. Germline CDR1 reads MNHEY; CDR2 reads SMNVEV (reference sequence). This CDR3 is 15 amino acids long. The CDR3 sequence: CASSVAGQGIYEQYF. The CDR3 nucleotides read TGTGCCAGCAGCGTAGCGGGACAGGGGATCTACGAGCAGTACTTC.

For this clonotype: No conserved phenylalanine or tryptophan is present at the end of the CDR3, so a read error is the likely explanation. The chain has TRBV7-3 and TRBJ2-5; no clear D. The CDR3 is made up of 16 amino acids. V dropped 6 bases and J dropped 5 bases, with 22 bases sitting between them. Per germline, CDR1 SGHTA and CDR2 FQGTGA. The CDR3 sequence is CASSRDGRRPRETQYL. In DNA form, the CDR3 reads TGTGCCAGCAGTAGAGATGGACGAAGACCAAGGGAGACCCAGTACTTA.

V and J are TRBV4-1 and TRBJ1-2; no clear D. V was trimmed by 1 base and J by 7 bases, leaving 13 bases between them. Germline values: CDR1 MGHRA, CDR2 YSYEKL. The CDR3 sequence is 14 residues long. This CDR3 is CASSQVNTRVGYTF. CDR3 nucleotide sequence: TGCGCCAGCAGCCAAGTTAACACTCGGGTTGGCTACACCTTC.

Remarks on this clonotype: A junction end diverges from the germline sequence, so it may reflect a read error. The chain recombines TRBV3-1 with TRBJ1-1; perhaps TRBD1 as D (6 bases). The germline V gene has CDR1 LGHDT and CDR2 YNNKEL (reference sequence). The CDR3 spans 14 residues. Here the CDR3 reads CASTQTGLNTEAFF. Written as DNA, the CDR3 is TGTGCCAGCACCCAAACAGGGCTGAACACTGAAGCTTTCTTT.

This clonotype was counted only a few times. At one boundary the junction diverges from the germline segment, which might be a read error. The chain carries TRBV12-3 or TRBV12-4 and TRBJ2-7; D is perhaps TRBD2 (6 bases). The CDR3 has 14 amino acids. CDR3 protein: CASSRLAGGEERYF. The CDR3 DNA reads as TGTGCCAGCAGCCGCCTAGCTGGAGGGGAGGAGCGGTACTTC.

The genes are TRBV5-6 and TRBJ2-7; 9 bases fit TRBD2. V was pared by 1 base and J by 4 bases, with 9 bases of the junction left unmatched. CDR1 and CDR2 from the germline V gene are SGHDT and YYEEEE. The CDR3 is made up of 16 amino acids. The CDR3 region is CASSLLRRTSDYEQYF. In nucleotides, the CDR3 is TGTGCCAGCAGCTTGTTGCGGAGGACTAGCGATTACGAGCAGTACTTC. The entire variable domain, with the rest obtained from reference TRBV5-6 and TRBJ2-7, is as follows: DAGVTQSPTHLIKTRGQQVTLRCSPKSGHDTVSWYQQALGQGPQFIFQYYEEEERQRGNFPDRFSGHQFPNYSSELNVNALLLGDSALYLCASSLLRRTSDYEQYFGPGTRLTVT.

The V and J genes are TRBV20-1 and TRBJ2-4; tentative D call: TRBD2 (6 bases). CDR3 size: 15 residues. Germline V gene data show CDR1 as DFQATT and CDR2 as SNEGSKA (reference sequence). Trimming left V 6 bases short and J 5 bases short, with 20 bases between. CDR3 sequence: CSAGGTLSAENIQYF. CDR3 in DNA: TGCAGTGCGGGCGGGACCCTCAGCGCCGAAAACATTCAGTACTTC.

The chain uses TRBV6-6 and TRBJ2-3, with unresolved D. The ends were cut back, 4 bases at V and 5 bases at J, with 19 bases in the middle. This CDR3 contains 16 residues. CDR1 is MNHNY, CDR2 SVGAGI, per germline (reference sequence). CDR3 protein: CASSFSSGVAGDTQYF. CDR3 sequence (DNA): TGTGCCAGCAGTTTTTCCAGTGGGGTAGCAGGAGATACGCAGTATTTT.

The V gene is TRBV9, the J gene TRBJ2-1; TRBD1 agrees at 9 bases. CDR3 size: 16 residues. Per germline, CDR1 SGDLS and CDR2 YYNGEE. V trimming: 0 bases; J trimming: 4 bases; junction bases outside the gene matches: 5. The CDR3 bases are TGTGCCAGCAGCGTAGGTGGGGACAGGGTTTACAATGAGCAGTTCTTC. Translated, it gives CASSVGGDRVYNEQFF.

This clonotype was counted between two and nine times. This may be a read error: a much more frequent sequence differs by one nucleotide. The chain uses TRBV20-1 and TRBJ2-7; D unclear. Germline V gene sequence: CDR1 DFQATT, CDR2 SNEGSKA (reference sequence). The V end lost 2 bases, the J end lost 0 bases, and 11 bases lay between the germline ends. This CDR3 is 14 amino acids long. The CDR3 sequence: CSARNPRSSYEQYF. The CDR3 nucleotides are TGCAGTGCTAGAAATCCCCGGAGCTCCTACGAGCAGTACTTC.

In its sample, this clonotype was seen a few times. The chain uses TRBV20-1 and TRBJ2-7; 9 bases match TRBD2. V dropped 5 bases and J dropped 2; count of bases not matched to a gene: 4. The germline gives CDR1 DFQATT, CDR2 SNEGSKA (reference sequence). The CDR3 totals 13 residues. The CDR3 DNA follows: TGCAGTGCTGATAGCGGGGGTCCCTACGAGCAGTACTTC. Translation: CSADSGGPYEQYF.

This clonotype came up many times. The chain's CDR3 is CASRAAAYNEQFF. The DNA for the CDR3 is TGCGCCAGCAGGGCTGCAGCCTACAATGAGCAGTTCTTC. This chain links TRBV10-2 with TRBJ2-1; D remains ambiguous. The CDR3 runs 13 residues. V lost 6 bases, J lost 2 bases, and 8 bases lay in between. Per germline, CDR1 WSHSY and CDR2 SAAADI.

This clonotype appeared a few times. V and J are TRBV12-3 or TRBV12-4 and TRBJ2-3; TRBD2 aligns across 9 bases. The CDR3 length is 18 residues. The junction had 16 bases not matched to a gene; V was cut back by 4 bases and J by 5 bases. The CDR3 DNA sequence: TGTGCCAGCAGTTCCACACTAGCGGGTCACGCCATGGGAGATACGCAGTATTTT. It codes for CASSSTLAGHAMGDTQYF.

The chain has TRBV27 and TRBJ1-2; 8 bases are a match to TRBD1. CDR1 and CDR2 from the germline V gene are MNHEY and SMNVEV (reference sequence). V was clipped by 6 bases and J by 4 bases; unmatched bases: 7. The CDR3 has 14 amino acids. The DNA of the CDR3 is TGTGCCAGCAGGCGACAGGGGACCCTCTATGGCTACACCTTC. Residues: CASRRQGTLYGYTF.

This chain joins TRBV30 and TRBJ1-1; D perhaps matches TRBD1 (5 bases). CDR1 is GTSNPN and CDR2 is SVGIG in the germline V gene (reference sequence). The V end lost 0 bases, the J end lost 4 bases, and 12 bases lay between the germline ends. CDR3 length: 14 residues. CDR3 residues: CAWSVRPGFTEAFF. In nucleotides, the CDR3 is TGTGCCTGGAGTGTACGCCCAGGGTTCACTGAAGCTTTCTTT.

V usage is TRBV5-1 and J usage is TRBJ2-3; D is possibly TRBD2 (5 bases). Trimming pared 3 bases from V and 0 bases from J, leaving 17 bases between. The germline V gene has CDR1 SGHRS and CDR2 YFSETQ. This CDR3 spans 17 amino acids. The CDR3 coding sequence is TGCGCCAGCAGCTCCCGGGGTGGGATTGGCAGCACAGATACGCAGTATTTT. This sequence encodes CASSSRGGIGSTDTQYF.

This sequence joins TRBV25-1 and TRBJ2-3; TRBD2 matches at 15 bases. Per the germline V gene, CDR1 is MGHDK and CDR2 is SYGVNS. There are 18 residues in the CDR3. J lost 5 bases, V lost 6 bases, and 12 bases had no gene match. The CDR3 loop reads CASSPLTGLAGGRDTQYF. For the CDR3, the DNA is TGTGCCAGCAGCCCTTTAACGGGACTAGCGGGGGGCAGAGATACGCAGTATTTT.

V is TRBV6-2 or TRBV6-3 and J is TRBJ2-7; TRBD1 aligns across 10 bases. Germline V lookup: CDR1 MNHEY, CDR2 SVGEGT. Losses at the gene ends were 6 bases for V and 3 bases for J; bases not matched to a gene: 5. The CDR3 length is 14 residues. The CDR3 sequence: CASSEGQGIYEQYF. The CDR3, as DNA: TGTGCCAGCAGCGAGGGACAGGGGATCTACGAGCAGTACTTC.